This T cell receptor beta chain emerged from a study of blood T cell repertoires in COVID-19. Background on the study: T cells, B-cell-depleted T cells, or PBMCs provided the cDNA or gDNA that served as material.

In the original analysis: Nucleated cell number was recorded as an estimate derived from reference gene primer amplification. Method: immunoSEQ multiplex PCR; TCRdb's copy keeps in-frame clones and lacks some. D and trimming were read from the DNA, whereas the V and J calls and clone size are those reported in that table. This table holds more than 80,000 clones, approximately 70% found once. Trimming pared 5 bases from V and 7 bases from J, leaving 11 bases between. CDR1 SNHLY and CDR2 FYNNEI come from the germline V gene. This CDR3 spans 12 amino acids. This clone has a handful of counts. V is TRBV2 and J is TRBJ1-2; weak D call: TRBD1 (5 bases). This sequence originates from a woman between 55 and 75 years old in a cohort sampled during active or convalescent COVID-19. The sequenced sample was peripheral blood. CDR3 in DNA: TGTGCCAGCAGTAACCGACAGCGTGGCTACACCTTC. This gives the protein CASSNRQRGYTF.